This is a list of T cell receptor beta chains from one sample in a study of blood T cell repertoires in COVID-19. The assay was immunoSEQ multiplex PCR, and TCRdb's table has in-frame clones only and misses some. Among about 210,000 clones listed, 84% were seen once. The sample comprised peripheral blood. The receptor source for this set is a woman over 75 with COVID-19, enrolled during active disease. The CDR3 runs from the conserved cysteine through the conserved F or W. A D gene is named only where the DNA matches it firmly. Expanded clones are given a class, and other clones once, few, many or no size at all.

CDR3nt	CDR3aa	v_gene	abundance	j_gene	d_gene
TGCGCCAGCAGCTTGGGGGACTCTTACAATGAGCAGTTCTTC	CASSLGDSYNEQFF	TRBV5-1	NA	TRBJ2-1	NA
TGTGCCACCAGTGATACGGGACAGGGAGAGCAGTACTTC	CATSDTGQGEQYF	TRBV24-1	once	TRBJ2-7	TRBD1
TGCAGTGCTAGAGTCGGCTATGGCTACACCTTC	CSARVGYGYTF	TRBV20-1	NA	TRBJ1-2	NA
TGTGCCAGTAGTGCCAACAGGGCTTCTGGAAACACCATATATTTT	CASSANRASGNTIYF	TRBV19	NA	TRBJ1-3	NA
TGTGCCAGCAGCCCCCGGGGGAGCCCCTACAATGAGCAGTTCTTC	CASSPRGSPYNEQFF	TRBV7-9	NA	TRBJ2-1	NA
TGTGCCAGCAAGAAGGACAGTAATAACTATGGCTACACCTTC	CASKKDSNNYGYTF	TRBV6-4	NA	TRBJ1-2	NA
TGTGCCAGCAGCCAGACCAGCACCGCCAGGGGAAAACTGTTTTTT	CASSQTSTARGKLFF	TRBV3-1/TRBV3-2	NA	TRBJ1-4	NA
TGTGCCAGCTCACCAGGGGGGGCCTCTGCCTATGGCTACACCTTC	CASSPGGASAYGYTF	TRBV18	NA	TRBJ1-2	NA
TGCGCCAGCGGTGTACAGGGACATGGGGAGCAGTTCTTC	CASGVQGHGEQFF	TRBV5-1	NA	TRBJ2-1	NA
TGTGCCAGCACCGCCGGGACAGGGGGCCATAACTATGGCTACACCTTC	CASTAGTGGHNYGYTF	TRBV27	NA	TRBJ1-2	TRBD1
TGTGCCAGCAGTGAAACGCGCCAGAACACTGAAGCTTTCTTT	CASSETRQNTEAFF	TRBV2	NA	TRBJ1-1	NA
TGTGCCAGCTCGGGTGGGAACACTGAAGCTTTCTTT	CASSGGNTEAFF	TRBV7-3	NA	TRBJ1-1	NA
TGTGCCAGTAGTATAGATCGGCGGGGAAACACCATATATTTT	CASSIDRRGNTIYF	TRBV19	NA	TRBJ1-3	NA
TGCAGTGCTAGTTCCAGGGCAAGCACGCAGTATTTT	CSASSRASTQYF	TRBV20-1	NA	TRBJ2-3	NA
TGTGCCAGCAGTTACAGAGCGGGGGGGGGATGGAATGAGCAGTTCTTC	CASSYRAGGGWNEQFF	TRBV6-6	NA	TRBJ2-1	TRBD2
TGTGCCAGCAGTCTCCGGGGAGGGACTGAAGCTTTCTTT	CASSLRGGTEAFF	TRBV27	NA	TRBJ1-1	NA
TGTGCCAGCAGCCAAAAGGGACTTGACCGACCGGAGTTCTTC	CASSQKGLDRPEFF	TRBV4-2	NA	TRBJ2-1	NA
TGCGCCGGCACCGAGCGGGAGGCACTTTCGGTTACGCAGTATTTT	CAGTEREALSVTQYF	TRBV23-1	once	TRBJ2-3	TRBD2
TGTGCCAGCTCTCAAGCGCCTGGACAGGGGCTTGAAAAACTGTTTTTT	CASSQAPGQGLEKLFF	TRBV18	NA	TRBJ1-4	TRBD1
TGTGCCAGCAGCCTTATAGCGGGAGTTCCCGAGACCCAGTACTTC	CASSLIAGVPETQYF	TRBV6-5	NA	TRBJ2-5	TRBD2
TGTGCCAGCAGTTTCCCCCAGGGTACTAATGAAAAACTGTTTTTT	CASSFPQGTNEKLFF	TRBV28	NA	TRBJ1-4	NA
TGTGCCAGCAGTTCCCTGGGAGGGGTGGGCTCCTACGAGCAGTACTTC	CASSSLGGVGSYEQYF	TRBV28	NA	TRBJ2-7	TRBD2
TGCGCCAGCAGCTTGGCCGGTATTGATGAGCAGTTCTTC	CASSLAGIDEQFF	TRBV5-1	NA	TRBJ2-1	NA
TGTGCCATCTCCGGGGGGCCAGGTGGCTACACCTTC	CAISGGPGGYTF	TRBV28	NA	TRBJ1-2	NA
TGTGCCAGCAGCTCGACAGGGGTGGAGGACTATGGCTACACCTTC	CASSSTGVEDYGYTF	TRBV7-9	few	TRBJ1-2	TRBD1
TGTGCCACCAGCAGAGATGGGACAGGCATGAACACTGAAGCTTTCTTT	CATSRDGTGMNTEAFF	TRBV15	few	TRBJ1-1	TRBD1
TGTGCCAGCAGCCCCTCCCCGTTAGAGACCCAGTACTTC	CASSPSPLETQYF	TRBV7-3	NA	TRBJ2-5	NA
TGTGCCAGCAAGGCGACAGCCGGGGAGGGTCAGCCCCAGCATTTT	CASKATAGEGQPQHF	TRBV6-5	NA	TRBJ1-5	NA